One sample yielded the 29 T cell receptor beta chains listed below, sequenced in a study of cytomegalovirus exposure and HLA in healthy donors. 60 Vbeta and 13 Jbeta primers were used in PCR. The method was immunoSEQ multiplex PCR; TCRdb's version includes in-frame clones alone and lacks a portion of them. The table includes about 150,000 clones, over 70% detected once. Input material: PBMCs. These receptors all stem from a man aged 30 to 45 in good health and CMV-seronegative.

Only one count was recorded for this clone. This sequence joins TRBV7-2 and TRBJ2-1, with 12 nucleotides matching TRBD1. Germline CDR1 SGHTA, CDR2 FQGNSA. The J segment lost 7 bases and the V segment lost 4 bases, leaving 14 bases of the junction unmatched. The CDR3 runs to 18 residues. CDR3 nucleotide sequence: TGTGCCAGCAGCTCCTTTCTCGCTGGGACAGGGGGCTCGAATGAGCAGTTCTTC. Amino acids: CASSSFLAGTGGSNEQFF. Complete variable domain (other parts from reference TRBV7-2 and TRBJ2-1): GAGVSQSPSNKVTEKGKDVELRCDPISGHTALYWYRQSLGQGLEFLIYFQGNSAPDKSGLPSDRFSAERTGGSVSTLTIQRTQQEDSAVYLCASSSFLAGTGGSNEQFFGPGTRLTVL.

The rearrangement uses TRBV18 and TRBJ2-7, with TRBD1 matching 7 bases. J lost 6 bases, V lost 4 bases, and 9 bases had no gene match. CDR1 is KGHSH, CDR2 LQKENI, per germline. The CDR3 sequence is 14 residues long. The CDR3, as DNA: TGTGCCAGCTCACGAGGGACAGAGGAAGGCGAGCAGTACTTC. Translating gives CASSRGTEEGEQYF.

V is TRBV19 and J is TRBJ1-2, with TRBD1 matching over 7 bases. The CDR3 spans 14 residues. The germline V gene encodes CDR1 LNHDA and CDR2 SQIVND (reference sequence). Trimming removed 7 bases from V and 4 bases from J; junction bases left unmatched: 9. The CDR3 loop reads CASTLGQVSYGYTF. CDR3 coding DNA: TGTGCCAGTACCCTCGGACAGGTGTCCTATGGCTACACCTTC.

The chain has TRBV5-4 and TRBJ2-2; D not resolved. Trimming shortened V by 3 bases and J by 4 bases, and 4 bases separated the two germline ends. Germline lookup yields CDR1 SGHNT and CDR2 YYREEE (reference sequence). The CDR3 is made up of 12 amino acids. DNA for the CDR3: TGTGCCAGCAGCTCTAGCACCGGGGAGCTGTTTTTT. This sequence encodes CASSSSTGELFF.

The gene calls are TRBV27 and TRBJ2-1, with D unclear. The CDR3 has 13 residues. CDR1 and CDR2 (germline): MNHEY, SMNVEV (reference sequence). V lost 8 bases and J lost 0, with 8 bases in between. CDR3 sequence reads: CASSMSSYNEQFF. In nucleotides, the CDR3 is TGTGCCAGCTCCATGAGCTCCTACAATGAGCAGTTCTTC.

The V gene is TRBV28, the J gene TRBJ1-5; D gene uncertain. Germline V gene lookup returns CDR1 MDHEN and CDR2 SYDVKM. The CDR3 totals 16 residues. V gave up 2 bases and J gave up 0 bases, with 11 bases separating them. As DNA, the CDR3 is TGTGCCAGCAGTTTAAGAACATTCGATAGCAATCAGCCCCAGCATTTT. It codes for CASSLRTFDSNQPQHF.

V is TRBV6-1 and J is TRBJ1-5; no clear D gene. CDR1 is MNHNS, CDR2 SASEGT, per germline. This CDR3 has 12 amino acids. V was pared by 8 bases and J by 1 base, with 6 bases between. CDR3 coding DNA: TGTGCCAGCCGGGTGAGCAATCAGCCCCAGCATTTT. Translated: CASRVSNQPQHF.

This clone was counted a few times. The DNA for the CDR3 is TGTGCCAGCAGGGGACAGTCCCAGAACACTGAAGCTTTCTTT. This sequence encodes CASRGQSQNTEAFF. This chain connects TRBV28 to TRBJ1-1, with 7 bases identical to TRBD1. This CDR3 spans 14 amino acids. Germline loops: CDR1 MDHEN, CDR2 SYDVKM. V shed 6 bases, J shed 1 base, and the junction held 5 bases outside the gene matches.

About this clone itself: In the same sample, other DNA sequences code for this CDR3. The chain has TRBV5-1 and TRBJ2-7; D might be TRBD2 (5 bases). Germline V gene lookup returns CDR1 SGHRS and CDR2 YFSETQ. The V end was cut by 0 bases, the J end by 7 bases, with 5 bases between. CDR3 size: 11 residues. The CDR3 is CASSLAGEQYF. CDR3 sequence (DNA): TGCGCCAGCAGCTTGGCGGGGGAGCAGTACTTC.

The gene calls are TRBV30 and TRBJ2-7; 9 bases align to TRBD2. CDR1 is GTSNPN, CDR2 SVGIG, per germline (reference sequence). The CDR3 covers 13 residues. V was clipped by 3 bases and J by 2 bases; unmatched bases: 2. The CDR3: CAWRLAGAYEQYF. CDR3 in DNA: TGTGCCTGGAGACTAGCGGGCGCCTACGAGCAGTACTTC.

The DNA of the CDR3 is TGTGCCAGCAGCCTGCCAAGGGCGGGAGGGAACACTGAAGCTTTCTTT. Its protein is CASSLPRAGGNTEAFF. The chain uses TRBV5-4 and TRBJ1-1; D gene ambiguous. Trimming took 4 bases from V and 1 from J, leaving 17 bases between them. There are 16 residues in the CDR3. Looked up from germline, CDR1 is SGHNT and CDR2 is YYREEE (reference sequence). Full variable domain (outside the CDR3, taken from reference TRBV5-4 and TRBJ1-1): ETGVTQSPTHLIKTRGQQVTLRCSSQSGHNTVSWYQQALGQGPQFIFQYYREEENGRGNFPPRFSGLQFPNYSSELNVNALELDDSALYLCASSLPRAGGNTEAFFGQGTRLTVV.

The V gene is TRBV28, the J gene TRBJ2-3; TRBD2 matches 10 bases. The CDR3 has 16 residues. Germline V gene data show CDR1 as MDHEN and CDR2 as SYDVKM. J gave up 3 bases and V 1 base, and 4 bases lay outside the gene matches. The CDR3 here is CASSLSLAGRTDTQYF. The CDR3 DNA reads as TGTGCCAGCAGTTTATCACTAGCGGGGAGAACAGATACGCAGTATTTT.

The chain links TRBV2 to TRBJ2-1; TRBD2 agrees at 11 bases. The CDR3 covers 16 residues. V shed 6 bases, J shed 4 bases, and the junction held 8 bases outside the gene matches. Germline CDR1 and CDR2: SNHLY and FYNNEI. CDR3 DNA: TGTGCCAGCAGACCGACTAGCGGGGATCTATACAATGAGCAGTTCTTC. Its translation is CASRPTSGDLYNEQFF.

The rearrangement links TRBV4-3 to TRBJ1-2; D is perhaps TRBD1 (5 bases). Trimming removed 4 bases at V and 8 bases at J, with 20 bases between. CDR3 size: 15 residues. CDR1 is LGHNA, CDR2 YSLEER, per germline. For the CDR3, the DNA is TGCGCCAGCAGCCCGTGGGGAACAGGCCATACCGGCTACACCTTC. It specifies CASSPWGTGHTGYTF.

The chain has TRBV6-5 and TRBJ2-1; 7 nucleotides match TRBD1. CDR1 MNHEY and CDR2 SVGAGI come from the germline V gene. With V trimmed by 4 bases and J by 6 bases, 6 bases remained unmatched. The CDR3 contains 14 residues. DNA of the CDR3: TGTGCCAGCAGTTCGCAGGGACAGCGCAATGAGCAGTTCTTC. Its translation: CASSSQGQRNEQFF.

In this sample, this clone turned up a few times. Additional DNA sequences in this sample encode the identical CDR3. V is TRBV5-4 and J is TRBJ2-7, with D perhaps matching TRBD1 (6 bases). The CDR3 sequence is 13 residues long. Germline V gene lookup returns CDR1 SGHNT and CDR2 YYREEE (reference sequence). V gave up 2 bases and J gave up 0 bases, with 6 bases separating them. As DNA, the CDR3 is TGTGCCAGCAGCTTACAGGGCTCCTACGAGCAGTACTTC. Its protein is CASSLQGSYEQYF.

V gene TRBV7-2 combines with J gene TRBJ2-5; TRBD2 matches at 13 bases. V lost 5 bases and J lost 0; bases outside the gene matches: 6. The CDR3 has 17 amino acids. The germline V gene encodes CDR1 SGHTA and CDR2 FQGNSA. The CDR3 DNA reads TGTGCCAGCAGCAAGGGACTAGCGGGGATGTACCAAGAGACCCAGTACTTC. This encodes CASSKGLAGMYQETQYF.

Ten or more counts support this clone. The J gene is TRBJ2-7, the V gene TRBV29-1, with a tentative D call TRBD2 (5 bases). Germline loops: CDR1 SQVTM, CDR2 ANQGSEA. With 8 bases removed from V and 2 bases from J, the gap between germline ends came to 10 bases. The CDR3 sequence is 11 residues long. CDR3 coding DNA: TGCAGCATTCTCGGGGCCTACGAGCAGTACTTC. Its translation is CSILGAYEQYF.

The rearrangement links TRBV4-2 to TRBJ2-1; 13 positions agree with TRBD2. Germline V gene lookup returns CDR1 LGHNA and CDR2 YNFKEQ. This CDR3 has 13 amino acids. V lost 1 base to trimming and J lost 12 bases; unmatched junction nucleotides: 0. The CDR3 loop is CASSQGLAGGQFF. CDR3 nucleotide sequence: TGTGCCAGCAGCCAAGGACTAGCGGGGGGGCAGTTCTTC.

This chain links TRBV10-3 with TRBJ2-3; tentative D call: TRBD2 (7 bases). The length of the CDR3 is 13 residues. CDR1 and CDR2 from the germline V gene are ENHRY and SYGVKD. V was clipped by 6 bases and J by 6 bases, with 13 bases between them. CDR3 nucleotide sequence: TGTGCCATCAGCGGGGGGCGTGAGGATACGCAGTATTTT. Residues: CAISGGREDTQYF.

The chain joins TRBV5-1 to TRBJ2-7; 9 bases match TRBD1. Germline V CDR1 and CDR2: SGHRS, YFSETQ. CDR3 size: 14 residues. V lost 0 bases, J lost 6 bases, and 4 bases stayed unmatched. The CDR3 nucleotides read TGCGCCAGCAGCTTGGGGGACAGGGACCTCGAGCAGTACTTC. Translating it yields CASSLGDRDLEQYF. The full variable domain, rest sourced from reference TRBV5-1 and TRBJ2-7, is KAGVTQTPRYLIKTRGQQVTLSCSPISGHRSVSWYQQTPGQGLQFLFEYFSETQRNKGNFPGRFSGRQFSNSRSEMNVSTLELGDSALYLCASSLGDRDLEQYFGPGTRLTVT.

In this sample, this clone turned up a few times. Other DNA variants within this sample encode the same CDR3. The CDR3 loop is CASSLRTSGGADTQYF. CDR3 in DNA: TGCGCCAGCAGCTTAAGGACTAGCGGGGGGGCAGATACGCAGTATTTT. J is TRBJ2-3 and V is TRBV5-1; 15 positions agree with TRBD2. Unmatched junction bases numbered 2, after V lost 2 bases and J lost 4 bases. The CDR3 is 16 residues long. The germline V gene encodes CDR1 SGHRS and CDR2 YFSETQ. The entire variable domain, with the rest obtained from reference TRBV5-1 and TRBJ2-3, is as follows: KAGVTQTPRYLIKTRGQQVTLSCSPISGHRSVSWYQQTPGQGLQFLFEYFSETQRNKGNFPGRFSGRQFSNSRSEMNVSTLELGDSALYLCASSLRTSGGADTQYFGPGTRLTVL.

This chain links TRBV7-2 with TRBJ2-7; 7 nucleotides agree with TRBD1. The junction had 8 bases not matched to a gene; V was cut back by 5 bases and J by 1 base. Germline CDR1 and CDR2: SGHTA and FQGNSA. The CDR3 has 15 amino acids. CDR3 DNA sequence: TGTGCCAGCAGCCCGTTGCGGACAGGTTCCTACGAGCAGTACTTC. It translates to CASSPLRTGSYEQYF. Complete variable domain (other parts from reference TRBV7-2 and TRBJ2-7): GAGVSQSPSNKVTEKGKDVELRCDPISGHTALYWYRQSLGQGLEFLIYFQGNSAPDKSGLPSDRFSAERTGGSVSTLTIQRTQQEDSAVYLCASSPLRTGSYEQYFGPGTRLTVT.

This chain joins TRBV4-1 and TRBJ2-3; 9 bases map to TRBD2. The CDR3 runs to 16 residues. CDR1 and CDR2 (germline): MGHRA, YSYEKL. Trimming cost V 0 bases and J 1 base; bases outside gene matches: 2. CDR3 loop: CASSQERGGGTDTQYF. CDR3 sequence (DNA): TGCGCCAGCAGCCAAGAGCGGGGGGGCGGCACAGATACGCAGTATTTT.

The rearrangement uses TRBV4-3 and TRBJ2-1, with 8 nucleotides matching TRBD1. Per the germline V gene, CDR1 is LGHNA and CDR2 is YSLEER. The trim removed 4 bases at V and 9 bases at J, leaving 17 bases unmatched. CDR3 size: 17 residues. The chain's CDR3 is CASSLSRWTGLTGEQFF. The CDR3 DNA sequence: TGCGCCAGCAGCCTCTCAAGATGGACAGGGCTTACGGGTGAGCAGTTCTTC.

The chain recombines TRBV5-6 with TRBJ1-1; D unclear. The CDR3 has 13 residues. Germline V gene data show CDR1 as SGHDT and CDR2 as YYEEEE. Trimming shortened V by 4 bases and J by 6 bases, and 13 bases separated the two germline ends. The CDR3 sequence: CASSLLHAAEAFF. DNA for the CDR3: TGTGCCAGCAGCCTTCTCCATGCGGCTGAAGCTTTCTTT.

The chain joins TRBV6-1 to TRBJ2-5, with a tentative D call TRBD2 (6 bases). Germline loops: CDR1 MNHNS, CDR2 SASEGT. The CDR3 loop spans 14 amino acids. V lost 3 bases and J 5 bases, leaving 13 bases between the germline ends. Written as DNA, the CDR3 is TGTGCCAGCAGTGAGGTTCGGGGGTCGGAGACCCAGTACTTC. Protein: CASSEVRGSETQYF.

V gene TRBV5-1 combines with J gene TRBJ2-7; 9 bases map to TRBD1. Trimming at V came to 5 bases and at J to 5 bases, leaving 5 bases not matched to a gene. Germline loops: CDR1 SGHRS, CDR2 YFSETQ. CDR3 size: 13 residues. CDR3 DNA sequence: TGCGCCAGCAGTTCCGGGACAGGGAACGAGCAGTACTTC. It specifies CASSSGTGNEQYF.

This chain joins TRBV7-6 and TRBJ2-7; perhaps TRBD2 as D (6 bases). Germline V gene sequence: CDR1 SGHVS, CDR2 FNYEAQ. Deletions cut 3 bases from V and 0 bases from J, with 21 bases between. The CDR3 covers 18 residues. DNA for the CDR3: TGTGCCAGCAGCTTCCCCCGGGACTCGTCTCCGAGCTCCTACGAGCAGTACTTC. It encodes CASSFPRDSSPSSYEQYF.